The source of this T cell receptor beta chain is a study of shared clonotypes between healthy human individuals. Genomic DNA from each subset was divided evenly over several immunoSEQ plates. Clones were read by immunoSEQ multiplex PCR, and TCRdb kept only the in-frame ones, dropping some. The sample has 1.4 million to 1.5 million clones; 96% are singletons. Germline CDR1 is SGHKS and CDR2 is YYEKEE (reference sequence). V was clipped by 0 bases and J by 2 bases; unmatched bases: 6. The CDR3 loop spans 16 amino acids. Sequenced material: naive CD4+ T cells sorted from blood. Subset here: CD45RA+ positively selected. The TCR sequence derives from a man younger than 45 in good health. The rearrangement links TRBV5-5 to TRBJ2-7, with 9 positions matching TRBD2. The CDR3 DNA follows: TGTGCCAGCAGCTTGGGTCCGGCTAGCGGGACCTACGAGCAGTACTTC. It encodes CASSLGPASGTYEQYF.